This T cell receptor beta chain emerged from a study of cytomegalovirus exposure and HLA in healthy donors. The CDR3 loop spans 18 amino acids. Germline lookup yields CDR1 ENHRY and CDR2 SYGVKD. With 3 bases clipped from V and 5 bases from J, the junction kept 11 bases outside the gene matches. Separate from the approximately 700-subject first cohort was the roughly 120-subject validation cohort, to which the donors belonged. Libraries were prepared by immunoSEQ multiplex PCR; TCRdb keeps only in-frame clonotypes and omits some of them. This sample has roughly 100,000 clones; 88% occur once, and the top ten carry 1.5% to 2%.

Sequencing was performed on PBMCs. This chain links TRBV10-3 with TRBJ2-2; 11 bases match TRBD2. This receptor was identified in a woman aged 18-29 years in good health and CMV-seropositive. In DNA, the CDR3 is TGTGCCATCAGTGAAGCTGGTCTAGCGGGGGGCGGGACCGGGGAGCTGTTTTTT. Translated, it gives CAISEAGLAGGGTGELFF.